Shown below are 29 T cell receptor beta chains from a single sample sequenced in a study of blood T cell repertoires in COVID-19. The table came from immunoSEQ multiplex PCR; TCRdb's copy has only in-frame clones and leaves some out. The sample shows about 210,000 clones, 89% of them seen only once. The sequenced sample consisted of PBMCs or T cells enriched from blood (not recorded which). These receptors originate from a woman younger than 30 who had recovered from COVID-19.

The chain has TRBV27 and TRBJ1-1, with 10 bases lining up with TRBD1. J was trimmed by 12 bases and V by 2 bases; bases with no gene match: 9. This CDR3 has 14 residues. CDR1 and CDR2 from the germline V gene are MNHEY and SMNVEV (reference sequence). The CDR3 DNA follows: TGTGCCAGCAGTTTAAGGGCGACAGGGGGCGAAACTTTCTTT. Translating gives CASSLRATGGETFF.

This sequence joins TRBV18 and TRBJ1-4; D not resolved. Trimming stripped 3 bases from V and 7 bases from J, with 9 bases between. Germline assignment: CDR1 KGHSH and CDR2 LQKENI. The CDR3 contains 13 residues. The CDR3 region has the DNA TGTGCCAGCTCACCTCAGGAGGGTGAAAAACTGTTTTTT. Protein sequence: CASSPQEGEKLFF.

J is TRBJ2-1 and V is TRBV27; 10 bases fit TRBD2. The CDR3 is 17 residues long. Germline CDR1 is MNHEY and CDR2 is SMNVEV (reference sequence). The V segment lost 5 bases and the J segment 1 base; nucleotides outside the gene matches: 8. CDR3 sequence (DNA): TGTGCCAGCAGTCAACCTAGCGGGGGTCTTTCCTACAATGAGCAGTTCTTC. It specifies CASSQPSGGLSYNEQFF.

The chain is built from TRBV5-1 and TRBJ1-1, with TRBD1 matching over 7 bases. Germline V CDR1 and CDR2: SGHRS, YFSETQ. This CDR3 has 13 amino acids. The J segment lost 7 bases and the V segment lost 1 base, leaving 4 bases of the junction unmatched. The CDR3 region is CASSLTTGDEAFF. In DNA form, the CDR3 reads TGCGCCAGCAGCTTGACTACAGGGGATGAAGCTTTCTTT.

The chain is built from TRBV20-1 and TRBJ2-7; 7 nucleotides match TRBD1. The V gene end was trimmed by 4 bases and the J gene end by 7 bases; junction bases not matched to a gene: 4. Germline values: CDR1 DFQATT, CDR2 SNEGSKA (reference sequence). This CDR3 has 11 amino acids. The CDR3 reads CSAKGAREQYF. CDR3 nucleotide sequence: TGCAGTGCTAAGGGGGCACGGGAGCAGTACTTC.

The genes are TRBV12-3 or TRBV12-4 and TRBJ1-6; D is perhaps TRBD1 (6 bases). CDR3 length: 13 amino acids. Trimming cost V 6 bases and J 7 bases, with 10 bases left between them. The chain's CDR3 is CASSVQGNSPLHF. CDR3 in DNA: TGTGCCAGCAGCGTTCAGGGGAATTCACCCCTCCACTTT.

The chain joins TRBV6-6 to TRBJ1-3; 7 bases are a match to TRBD1. V trimming: 5 bases; J trimming: 11 bases; junction bases outside the gene matches: 12. The CDR3 has 14 amino acids. Germline V CDR1 and CDR2: MNHNY, SVGAGI (reference sequence). CDR3 nucleotide sequence: TGTGCCAGCAGTCGATCGGGGACAGTGTCCCCCATATATTTT. Protein product: CASSRSGTVSPIYF.

About this clone: Other nucleotide sequences in the sample specify the same CDR3. The chain is built from TRBV30 and TRBJ1-2; D is unresolved. Germline V gene data show CDR1 as GTSNPN and CDR2 as SVGIG (reference sequence). V was shortened by 2 bases and J by 8 bases, with 9 bases between the two germline ends. This CDR3 has 11 amino acids. The CDR3 nucleotides read TGTGCCTGGAGTCCCGGCGGGGGCTACACCTTC. This gives the protein CAWSPGGGYTF.

This clone has only one observation. The gene calls are TRBV24-1 and TRBJ1-2, with 8 bases lining up with TRBD1. Germline V lookup: CDR1 KGHDR, CDR2 SFDVKD. The CDR3 spans 11 residues. Trimming removed 10 bases from V and 8 bases from J; junction bases left unmatched: 5. CDR3 amino acids: CATAGGAGYTF. The DNA for the CDR3 is TGTGCCACAGCAGGGGGCGCGGGCTACACCTTC.

This sequence joins TRBV30 and TRBJ2-7, with 7 bases that match TRBD1. The CDR3 sequence is 13 residues long. The J segment lost 3 bases and the V segment lost 5 bases, leaving 7 bases of the junction unmatched. Germline assignment: CDR1 GTSNPN and CDR2 SVGIG (reference sequence). CDR3 nucleotides: TGTGCCTGGGCGACAGGGACCTTCTACGAGCAGTACTTC. Translation gives CAWATGTFYEQYF. The variable domain in full, with the rest retrieved from reference TRBV30 and TRBJ2-7, is SQTIHQWPATLVQPVGSPLSLECTVEGTSNPNLYWYRQAAGRGLQLLFYSVGIGQISSEVPQNLSASRPQDRQFILSSKKLLLSDSGFYLCAWATGTFYEQYFGPGTRLTVT.

This chain joins TRBV4-1 and TRBJ1-2, with 8 positions matching TRBD1. This CDR3 spans 16 amino acids. CDR1 is MGHRA and CDR2 is YSYEKL in the germline V gene. The junction had 12 bases not matched to a gene; V was cut back by 1 base and J by 8 bases. The CDR3 spells CASSQGLRGRGRGYTF. CDR3 coding DNA: TGCGCCAGCAGCCAAGGCCTCAGGGGGCGGGGGAGAGGCTACACCTTC.

In its sample, this clone was seen once. The chain uses TRBV4-1 and TRBJ2-1; TRBD2 is a possible D gene (5 bases). CDR3 length: 13 amino acids. The V and J ends lost 4 bases and 5 bases respectively, with 9 bases between them. From germline, CDR1 is MGHRA and CDR2 YSYEKL. The CDR3 DNA follows: TGCGCCAGCAGCCCCGGACTGAACAATGAGCAGTTCTTC. Translated: CASSPGLNNEQFF.

This chain joins TRBV11-1 and TRBJ2-5, with D perhaps TRBD1 (6 bases). Trimming took 1 base from V and 1 from J, leaving 10 bases between them. Germline loops: CDR1 SGHAT, CDR2 FQDESV (reference sequence). The CDR3 sequence is 15 residues long. The CDR3 loop is CASSLVSRGQETQYF. CDR3 DNA: TGTGCCAGCAGCTTAGTTTCCAGGGGCCAAGAGACCCAGTACTTC.

The CDR3 protein is CASSPSRDSKASTEAFF. In DNA form, the CDR3 reads TGCGCCAGCAGCCCTAGCCGGGACTCTAAAGCGTCCACTGAAGCTTTCTTT. This chain links TRBV5-1 with TRBJ1-1, with TRBD1 as a possible D gene (5 bases). Germline assignment: CDR1 SGHRS and CDR2 YFSETQ. The CDR3 has 17 amino acids. The V end lost 4 bases, the J end lost 4 bases, and 23 bases lay between the germline ends. The full variable domain, completed using reference TRBV5-1 and TRBJ1-1, is KAGVTQTPRYLIKTRGQQVTLSCSPISGHRSVSWYQQTPGQGLQFLFEYFSETQRNKGNFPGRFSGRQFSNSRSEMNVSTLELGDSALYLCASSPSRDSKASTEAFFGQGTRLTVV.

V is TRBV6-5 and J is TRBJ1-3, with D maybe TRBD1 (6 bases). CDR1 and CDR2 from the germline V gene are MNHEY and SVGAGI. With 6 bases removed from V and 3 bases from J, the gap between germline ends came to 12 bases. The CDR3 covers 14 residues. The CDR3 reads CASSRTELGNTIYF. The DNA for the CDR3 is TGTGCCAGCAGCCGGACAGAACTTGGAAACACCATATATTTT.

The rearrangement joins TRBV10-3 to TRBJ2-7, with TRBD1 matching 11 bases. From germline, CDR1 is ENHRY and CDR2 SYGVKD. This CDR3 is 16 amino acids long. The junction had 8 bases not matched to a gene; V was cut back by 5 bases and J by 2 bases. The CDR3 DNA is TGTGCCATCAGTTCAAATCCGGGACAGGGGGCCTACGAGCAGTACTTC. Its translation: CAISSNPGQGAYEQYF.

The CDR3 sequence is CASSLAGGFSGANVLTF. Here the CDR3 DNA reads TGTGCCAGTAGTTTAGCGGGGGGCTTCTCTGGGGCCAACGTCCTGACTTTC. This chain connects TRBV19 to TRBJ2-6; 10 bases line up with TRBD2. This CDR3 has 17 amino acids. V trimming: 5 bases; J trimming: 0 bases; junction bases outside the gene matches: 4. Germline V gene lookup returns CDR1 LNHDA and CDR2 SQIVND (reference sequence).

The table lists this clone with a count of one. V is TRBV12-3 or TRBV12-4 and J is TRBJ1-1; TRBD1 agrees at 7 bases. The CDR3 has 13 residues. Trimming cost V 4 bases and J 6 bases; bases outside gene matches: 5. CDR3 sequence reads: CASSSGGGAEAFF. The CDR3 DNA is TGTGCCAGCAGTTCAGGGGGAGGCGCTGAAGCTTTCTTT.

The chain is built from TRBV30 and TRBJ1-4, with 8 bases identical to TRBD1. The CDR3 extends over 15 amino acids. Germline values: CDR1 GTSNPN, CDR2 SVGIG (reference sequence). Trimming took 1 base from V and 5 from J; bases not matched to a gene: 6. The CDR3 loop reads CAWSAGTGQNEKLFF. Here the CDR3 DNA reads TGTGCCTGGAGTGCCGGGACAGGCCAGAATGAAAAACTGTTTTTT. Supplemented by reference TRBV30 and TRBJ1-4, the full variable domain reads SQTIHQWPATLVQPVGSPLSLECTVEGTSNPNLYWYRQAAGRGLQLLFYSVGIGQISSEVPQNLSASRPQDRQFILSSKKLLLSDSGFYLCAWSAGTGQNEKLFFGSGTQLSVL.

In its sample, this clone was seen once. J is TRBJ1-1 and V is TRBV6-2 or TRBV6-3, with 8 bases that match TRBD1. CDR1 is MNHEY and CDR2 is SVGEGT in the germline V gene. J gave up 7 bases and V 5 bases, and 6 bases lay outside the gene matches. There are 13 residues in the CDR3. The CDR3 nucleotides are TGTGCCAGCAGTGCCCAGGGGGCGGGTGAAGCTTTCTTT. It specifies CASSAQGAGEAFF.

The J gene is TRBJ2-5, the V gene TRBV28, with D possibly TRBD2 on 7 matching bases. Germline CDR1 and CDR2: MDHEN and SYDVKM. The germline V and J ends were trimmed by 3 bases and 4 bases, with 12 bases remaining between them. The CDR3 extends over 14 amino acids. The CDR3 here is CASSLRGGRETQYF. The CDR3 DNA follows: TGTGCCAGCAGTTTGAGGGGGGGCCGAGAGACCCAGTACTTC.

This rearrangement joins TRBV3-1 (or the pseudogene TRBV3-2) to TRBJ1-2; D perhaps matches TRBD1 (6 bases). CDR1 and CDR2 (germline): LGHDT, YNNKEL (reference sequence). Trimming cost V 4 bases and J 4 bases, with 16 bases left between them. The CDR3 sequence is 15 residues long. The CDR3 sequence: CASSPHYREGYGYTF. In DNA form, the CDR3 reads TGTGCCAGCAGCCCCCATTACAGGGAAGGCTATGGCTACACCTTC.

The rearrangement links TRBV12-5 to TRBJ1-6, with 7 bases identical to TRBD1. This CDR3 spans 22 amino acids. The V and J ends lost 0 bases and 0 bases, in that order; junction bases with no gene match: 17. Germline assignment: CDR1 LGHNT and CDR2 FRNRAP. In nucleotides, the CDR3 is TGTGCTAGTGGTTTGGTACCCCCGCAGGGACAGCCTAATAGCTCCTATAATTCACCCCTCCACTTT. Its protein product is CASGLVPPQGQPNSSYNSPLHF.

This clone appeared a few times. The chain has TRBV24-1 and TRBJ2-7, with D maybe TRBD1 (6 bases). Germline CDR1 KGHDR, CDR2 SFDVKD. The CDR3 is 14 residues long. Trimming took off 4 bases at V and 2 bases at J, with 11 bases between the two ends. The chain's CDR3 is CATSDNRDTYEQYF. The CDR3 region has the DNA TGTGCCACCAGTGACAACAGGGATACCTACGAGCAGTACTTC.

This chain connects TRBV2 to TRBJ2-7; 7 bases match TRBD2. V trimming: 6 bases; J trimming: 3 bases; junction bases outside the gene matches: 8. The CDR3 spans 14 residues. Germline V gives CDR1 SNHLY, CDR2 FYNNEI. CDR3 protein: CASRAGTINYEQYF. CDR3 in DNA: TGTGCCAGCAGAGCCGGGACTATAAACTACGAGCAGTACTTC. The variable domain in full, completed from reference TRBV2 and TRBJ2-7, reads EPEVTQTPSHQVTQMGQEVILRCVPISNHLYFYWYRQILGQKVEFLVSFYNNEISEKSEIFDDQFSVERPDGSNFTLKIRSTKLEDSAMYFCASRAGTINYEQYFGPGTRLTVT.

This clone was seen many times. The chain carries TRBV5-1 and TRBJ2-5; perhaps TRBD1 as D (6 bases). The CDR3 extends over 13 amino acids. The germline V gene has CDR1 SGHRS and CDR2 YFSETQ. Trimming removed 0 bases at V and 3 bases at J, with 6 bases between. This CDR3 reads CASSLDREETQYF. The CDR3 coding sequence is TGCGCCAGCAGCTTGGACAGGGAAGAGACCCAGTACTTC.

The CDR3 bases are TGTGCCACCGAGAAAATCCCCTCGATACCGATCGAGCAGTACTTC. It specifies CATEKIPSIPIEQYF. V and J are TRBV28 and TRBJ2-7, with D hard to call. V was shortened by 10 bases and J by 6 bases, with 25 bases between the two germline ends. The CDR3 has 15 amino acids. CDR1 and CDR2 from the germline V gene are MDHEN and SYDVKM.

V usage is TRBV30 and J usage is TRBJ1-5; the match to TRBD1 covers 7 bases. With 1 base clipped from V and 11 bases from J, the junction kept 8 bases outside the gene matches. CDR3 length: 13 residues. Germline V gene lookup returns CDR1 GTSNPN and CDR2 SVGIG (reference sequence). This chain's CDR3 is CAWSGDSASAQHF. CDR3 in DNA: TGTGCCTGGAGTGGGGACAGCGCCTCGGCCCAGCATTTT.

The V and J genes are TRBV19 and TRBJ2-2, with D tentatively TRBD1 (7 bases). V was shortened by 7 bases and J by 7 bases, with 13 bases between the two germline ends. This CDR3 contains 13 residues. The germline CDR1 and CDR2 sequences are LNHDA and SQIVND (reference sequence). This CDR3 is CASKQGRGGELFF. In DNA, the CDR3 is TGTGCCAGTAAACAGGGGCGGGGCGGGGAGCTGTTTTTT.